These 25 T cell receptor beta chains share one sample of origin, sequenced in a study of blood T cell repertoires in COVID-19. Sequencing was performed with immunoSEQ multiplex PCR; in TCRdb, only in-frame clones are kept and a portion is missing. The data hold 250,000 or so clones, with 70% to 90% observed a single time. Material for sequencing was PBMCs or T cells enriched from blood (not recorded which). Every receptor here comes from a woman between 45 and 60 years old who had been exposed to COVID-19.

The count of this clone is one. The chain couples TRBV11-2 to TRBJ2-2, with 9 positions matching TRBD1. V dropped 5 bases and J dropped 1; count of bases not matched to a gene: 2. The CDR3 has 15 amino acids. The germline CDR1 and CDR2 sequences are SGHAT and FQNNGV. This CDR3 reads CASSTDRGNTGELFF. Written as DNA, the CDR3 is TGTGCCAGCAGCACGGACAGGGGGAACACCGGGGAGCTGTTTTTT.

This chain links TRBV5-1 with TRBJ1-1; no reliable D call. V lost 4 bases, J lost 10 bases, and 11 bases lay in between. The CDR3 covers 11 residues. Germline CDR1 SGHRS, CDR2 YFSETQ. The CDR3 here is CASSPGEGAFF. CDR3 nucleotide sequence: TGCGCCAGCAGCCCGGGAGAGGGAGCTTTCTTT.

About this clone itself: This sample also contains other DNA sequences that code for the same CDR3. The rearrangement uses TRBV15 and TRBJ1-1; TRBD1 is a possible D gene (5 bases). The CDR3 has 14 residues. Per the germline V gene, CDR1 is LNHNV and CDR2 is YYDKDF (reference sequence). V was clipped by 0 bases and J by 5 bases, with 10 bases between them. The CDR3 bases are TGTGCCACCAGCAGAGACAGGGTCGGGACTGAAGCTTTCTTT. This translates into CATSRDRVGTEAFF.

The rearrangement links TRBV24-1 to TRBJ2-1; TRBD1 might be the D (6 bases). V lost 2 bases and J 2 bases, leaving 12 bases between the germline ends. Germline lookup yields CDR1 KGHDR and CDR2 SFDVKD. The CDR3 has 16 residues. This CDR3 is CATSDSAGVAYNEQFF. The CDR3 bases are TGTGCCACCAGTGATTCAGCAGGGGTAGCCTACAATGAGCAGTTCTTC.

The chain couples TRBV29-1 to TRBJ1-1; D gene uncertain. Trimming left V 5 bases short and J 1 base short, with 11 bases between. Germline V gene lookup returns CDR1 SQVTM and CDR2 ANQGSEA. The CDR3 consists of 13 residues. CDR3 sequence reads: CSVRSAGNTEAFF. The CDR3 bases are TGCAGCGTTAGGAGCGCCGGGAACACTGAAGCTTTCTTT.

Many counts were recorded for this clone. In DNA form, the CDR3 reads TGTGCCAGCAGCTCCTTGGACAGGCGTGATTCACCCCTCCACTTT. This sequence encodes CASSSLDRRDSPLHF. The chain joins TRBV5-6 to TRBJ1-6; 7 nucleotides match TRBD1. From germline, CDR1 is SGHDT and CDR2 YYEEEE. J lost 8 bases, V lost 3 bases, and 8 bases had no gene match. The CDR3 consists of 15 residues. The complete variable domain, with remaining parts taken from reference TRBV5-6 and TRBJ1-6, reads DAGVTQSPTHLIKTRGQQVTLRCSPKSGHDTVSWYQQALGQGPQFIFQYYEEEERQRGNFPDRFSGHQFPNYSSELNVNALLLGDSALYLCASSSLDRRDSPLHFGNGTRLTVT.

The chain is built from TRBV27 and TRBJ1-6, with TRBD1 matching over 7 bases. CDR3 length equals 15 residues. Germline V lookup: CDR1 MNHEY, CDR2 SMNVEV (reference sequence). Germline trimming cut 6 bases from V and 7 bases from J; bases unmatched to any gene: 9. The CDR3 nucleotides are TGTGCCAGCAGGCCTGAGACAGGGAGGAATTCACCCCTCCACTTT. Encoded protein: CASRPETGRNSPLHF.

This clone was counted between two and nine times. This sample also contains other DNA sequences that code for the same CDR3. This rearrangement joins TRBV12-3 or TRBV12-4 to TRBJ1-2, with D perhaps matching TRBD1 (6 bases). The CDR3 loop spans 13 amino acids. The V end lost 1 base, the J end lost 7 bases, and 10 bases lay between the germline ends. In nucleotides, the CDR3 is TGTGCCAGCAGTTTAGGGGGGCGCGGTGGCTACACCTTC. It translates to CASSLGGRGGYTF.

The CDR3 DNA reads TGCGCCAGCAGCTTGGAACGGGCGGGGACAGATACGCAGTATTTT. Translation: CASSLERAGTDTQYF. V gene TRBV5-1 combines with J gene TRBJ2-3; perhaps TRBD2 as D (6 bases). CDR3 size: 15 residues. Germline values: CDR1 SGHRS, CDR2 YFSETQ. V lost 0 bases, J lost 3 bases, and 11 bases lay in between.

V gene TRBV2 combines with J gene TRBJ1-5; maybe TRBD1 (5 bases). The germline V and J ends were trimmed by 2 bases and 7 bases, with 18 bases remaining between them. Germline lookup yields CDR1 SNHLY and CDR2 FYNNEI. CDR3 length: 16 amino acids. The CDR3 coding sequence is TGTGCCAGCAGTGAATTGGGGGGTCAAGTGAACCAGCCCCAGCATTTT. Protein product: CASSELGGQVNQPQHF.

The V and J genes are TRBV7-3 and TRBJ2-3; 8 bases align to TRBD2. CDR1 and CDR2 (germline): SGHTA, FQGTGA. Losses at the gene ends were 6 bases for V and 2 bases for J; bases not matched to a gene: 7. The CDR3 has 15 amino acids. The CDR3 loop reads CASRISGAPTDTQYF. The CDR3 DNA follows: TGTGCCAGCAGGATTAGCGGGGCCCCCACAGATACGCAGTATTTT.

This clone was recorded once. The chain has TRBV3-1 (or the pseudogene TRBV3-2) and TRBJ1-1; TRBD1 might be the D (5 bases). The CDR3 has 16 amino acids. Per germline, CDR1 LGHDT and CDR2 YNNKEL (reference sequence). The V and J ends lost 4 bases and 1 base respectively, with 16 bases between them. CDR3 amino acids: CASSPEGAAPNTEAFF. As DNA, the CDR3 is TGTGCCAGCAGCCCGGAAGGGGCAGCTCCGAACACTGAAGCTTTCTTT.

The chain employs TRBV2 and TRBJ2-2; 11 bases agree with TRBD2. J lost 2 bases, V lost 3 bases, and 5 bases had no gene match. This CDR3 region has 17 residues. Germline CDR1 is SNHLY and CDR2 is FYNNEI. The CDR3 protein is CASSDPGLAANTGELFF. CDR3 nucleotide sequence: TGTGCCAGCAGTGACCCGGGACTAGCGGCTAACACCGGGGAGCTGTTTTTT.

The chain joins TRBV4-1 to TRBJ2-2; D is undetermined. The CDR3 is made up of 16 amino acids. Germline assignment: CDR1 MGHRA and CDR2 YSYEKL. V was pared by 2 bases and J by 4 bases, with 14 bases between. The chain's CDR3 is CASSQMLAHVTGELFF. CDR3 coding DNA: TGCGCCAGCAGCCAAATGTTAGCCCACGTCACCGGGGAGCTGTTTTTT.

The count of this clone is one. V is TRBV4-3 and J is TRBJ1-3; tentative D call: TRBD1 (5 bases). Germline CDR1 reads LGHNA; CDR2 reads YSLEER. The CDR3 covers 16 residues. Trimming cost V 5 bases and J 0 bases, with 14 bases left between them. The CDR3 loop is CASSARGGASGNTIYF. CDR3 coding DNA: TGCGCCAGCAGCGCAAGGGGTGGGGCCTCTGGAAACACCATATATTTT.

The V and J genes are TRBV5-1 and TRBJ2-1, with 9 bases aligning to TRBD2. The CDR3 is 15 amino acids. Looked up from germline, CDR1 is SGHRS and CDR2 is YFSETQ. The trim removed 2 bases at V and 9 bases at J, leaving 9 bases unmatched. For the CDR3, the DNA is TGCGCCAGCAGCTTCTGGACTAGCGAGCAAGGTGAGCAGTTCTTC. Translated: CASSFWTSEQGEQFF.

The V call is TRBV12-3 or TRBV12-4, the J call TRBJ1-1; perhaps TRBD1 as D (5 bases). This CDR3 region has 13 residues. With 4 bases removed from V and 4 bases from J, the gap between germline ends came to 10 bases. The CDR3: CASSSQGFTEAFF. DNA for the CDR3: TGTGCCAGCAGTTCCCAGGGTTTCACTGAAGCTTTCTTT.

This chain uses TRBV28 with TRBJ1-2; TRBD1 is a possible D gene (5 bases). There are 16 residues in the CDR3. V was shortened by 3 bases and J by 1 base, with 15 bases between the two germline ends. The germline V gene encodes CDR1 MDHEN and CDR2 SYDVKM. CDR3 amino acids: CASSFSGHPDNYGYTF. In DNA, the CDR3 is TGTGCCAGCAGTTTTTCCGGACACCCAGATAACTATGGCTACACCTTC.

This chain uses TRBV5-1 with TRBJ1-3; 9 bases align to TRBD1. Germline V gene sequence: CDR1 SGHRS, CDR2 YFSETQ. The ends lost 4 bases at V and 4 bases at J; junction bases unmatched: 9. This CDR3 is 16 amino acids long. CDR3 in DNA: TGCGCCAGCAGCCCAACCGGGACAGGGTTCGGAAACACCATATATTTT. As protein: CASSPTGTGFGNTIYF.

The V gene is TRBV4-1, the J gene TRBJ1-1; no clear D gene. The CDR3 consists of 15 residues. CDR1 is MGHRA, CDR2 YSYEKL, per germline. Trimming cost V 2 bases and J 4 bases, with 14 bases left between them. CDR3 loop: CASSQNLQRATEAFF. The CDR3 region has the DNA TGCGCCAGCAGCCAAAATCTACAGAGGGCCACTGAAGCTTTCTTT.

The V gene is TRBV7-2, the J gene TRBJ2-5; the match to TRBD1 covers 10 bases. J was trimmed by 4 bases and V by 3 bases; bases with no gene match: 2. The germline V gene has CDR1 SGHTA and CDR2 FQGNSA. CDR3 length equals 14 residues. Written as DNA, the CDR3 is TGTGCCAGCAGCTTGACAGGGGGCGTAGAGACCCAGTACTTC. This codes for CASSLTGGVETQYF.

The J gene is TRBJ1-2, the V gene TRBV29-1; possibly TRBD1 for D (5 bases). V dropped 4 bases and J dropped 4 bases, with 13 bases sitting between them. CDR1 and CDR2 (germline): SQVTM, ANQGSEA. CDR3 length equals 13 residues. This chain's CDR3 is CSVVGGVGYGYTF. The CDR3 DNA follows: TGCAGCGTTGTGGGGGGAGTGGGCTATGGCTACACCTTC.

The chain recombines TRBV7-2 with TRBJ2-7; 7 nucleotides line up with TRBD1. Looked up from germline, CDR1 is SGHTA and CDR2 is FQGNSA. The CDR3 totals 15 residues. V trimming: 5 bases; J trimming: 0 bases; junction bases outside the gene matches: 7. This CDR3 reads CASSIGGPPSYEQYF. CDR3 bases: TGTGCCAGCAGCATAGGGGGCCCACCCTCCTACGAGCAGTACTTC. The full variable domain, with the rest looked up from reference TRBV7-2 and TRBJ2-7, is GAGVSQSPSNKVTEKGKDVELRCDPISGHTALYWYRQSLGQGLEFLIYFQGNSAPDKSGLPSDRFSAERTGGSVSTLTIQRTQQEDSAVYLCASSIGGPPSYEQYFGPGTRLTVT.

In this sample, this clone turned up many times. The CDR3 nucleotides are TGTGCCAGCAGCCTGGGGCAGGGCAAAGATACGCAGTATTTT. It translates to CASSLGQGKDTQYF. The V and J genes are TRBV5-6 and TRBJ2-3, with a possible D match to TRBD1 (5 bases). Germline V gene data show CDR1 as SGHDT and CDR2 as YYEEEE. The length of the CDR3 is 14 residues. Between the trimmed V and J ends, which lost 4 bases and 5 bases, there was a span of 14 bases. Based on the CDR3 plus reference TRBV5-6 and TRBJ2-3, the full variable domain is DAGVTQSPTHLIKTRGQQVTLRCSPKSGHDTVSWYQQALGQGPQFIFQYYEEEERQRGNFPDRFSGHQFPNYSSELNVNALLLGDSALYLCASSLGQGKDTQYFGPGTRLTVL.

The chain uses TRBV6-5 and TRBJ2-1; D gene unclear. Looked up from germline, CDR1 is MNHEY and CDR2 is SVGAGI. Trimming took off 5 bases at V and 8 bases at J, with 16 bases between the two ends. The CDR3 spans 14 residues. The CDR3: CASSKASRSHEQFF. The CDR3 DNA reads TGTGCCAGCAGTAAGGCTAGTAGGTCTCATGAGCAGTTCTTC.